These 17 T cell receptor beta chains share one sample of origin, sequenced in a study of cytomegalovirus exposure and HLA in healthy donors. Assay used: immunoSEQ multiplex PCR; TCRdb lists only in-frame clones, some missing. The sample carries 150,000 to 200,000 clones, 85% recorded once. The sequencing input was PBMCs. All receptors derive from a man between 18 and 29 years old in good health and CMV-seropositive.

The chain combines TRBV14 with TRBJ1-4; D is unclear. V was pared by 2 bases and J by 8 bases, with 6 bases between. The CDR3 loop spans 12 amino acids. Germline V gene data show CDR1 as SGHDN and CDR2 as FVKESK. CDR3 coding DNA: TGTGCCAGCAGCCAAAACAGCGAAAAACTGTTTTTT. It specifies CASSQNSEKLFF.

This sequence joins TRBV27 and TRBJ2-3, with D unresolved. V lost 6 bases to trimming and J lost 2 bases, with 6 bases between them. The germline gives CDR1 MNHEY, CDR2 SMNVEV (reference sequence). The CDR3 spans 12 residues. CDR3 nucleotides: TGTGCCAGCAGGTCCATCACAGATACGCAGTATTTT. Its protein product is CASRSITDTQYF.

The chain carries TRBV18 and TRBJ2-3; D unclear. Trimming removed 6 bases at V and 4 bases at J, with 8 bases between. Germline V gene data show CDR1 as KGHSH and CDR2 as LQKENI. The CDR3 is 12 residues long. In nucleotides, the CDR3 is TGTGCCAGCTCTCCTCCGGCAGATACGCAGTATTTT. Translation: CASSPPADTQYF.

The genes are TRBV5-1 and TRBJ2-1; D is ambiguous. The CDR3 consists of 13 residues. V lost 0 bases, J lost 5 bases, and 6 bases lay in between. CDR1 SGHRS and CDR2 YFSETQ come from the germline V gene. CDR3 protein: CASSLGPNNEQFF. The CDR3 region has the DNA TGCGCCAGCAGCTTGGGTCCCAACAATGAGCAGTTCTTC.

The rearrangement links TRBV6-5 to TRBJ2-2; TRBD1 matches 8 bases. There are 15 residues in the CDR3. Germline trimming cut 6 bases from V and 5 bases from J; bases unmatched to any gene: 8. Germline CDR1 is MNHEY and CDR2 is SVGAGI. CDR3 sequence: CASRPTGGRTGELFF. In DNA form, the CDR3 reads TGTGCCAGCAGACCTACAGGGGGGAGGACCGGGGAGCTGTTTTTT.

The rearrangement uses TRBV9 and TRBJ2-7; TRBD1 agrees at 9 bases. Germline V CDR1 and CDR2: SGDLS, YYNGEE. The CDR3 extends over 16 amino acids. V was pared by 4 bases and J by 5 bases, with 13 bases of the junction left unmatched. The DNA for the CDR3 is TGTGCCAGCAGCCCCCGGACAGGGGCGGTCTCGAACGAGCAGTACTTC. Translating it yields CASSPRTGAVSNEQYF.

The rearrangement links TRBV5-6 to TRBJ2-2; D is perhaps TRBD2 (5 bases). There are 14 residues in the CDR3. The germline CDR1 and CDR2 sequences are SGHDT and YYEEEE. The V end lost 2 bases, the J end lost 5 bases, and 10 bases lay between the germline ends. The CDR3 sequence: CASSFPGMTGELFF. DNA for the CDR3: TGTGCCAGCAGCTTTCCCGGGATGACCGGGGAGCTGTTTTTT.

The chain employs TRBV25-1 and TRBJ1-2; TRBD1 agrees at 11 bases. This CDR3 is built from 16 residues. Germline V gene sequence: CDR1 MGHDK, CDR2 SYGVNS. The J segment lost 6 bases and the V segment lost 2 bases, leaving 8 bases of the junction unmatched. CDR3 amino acids: CASSEQPGQGGDGYTF. CDR3 bases: TGTGCCAGCAGTGAACAACCGGGACAGGGGGGAGATGGCTACACCTTC.

This chain joins TRBV14 and TRBJ2-1, with a weak D call TRBD2 (6 bases). Germline CDR1 SGHDN, CDR2 FVKESK. This CDR3 comprises 14 residues. Trimming cost V 1 base and J 8 bases, with 12 bases left between them. The CDR3 bases are TGTGCCAGCAGCCAAGTCCTCGGGAGCCATGAGCAGTTCTTC. Translation gives CASSQVLGSHEQFF.

V and J are TRBV5-1 and TRBJ2-7, with 7 positions matching TRBD1. Germline V lookup: CDR1 SGHRS, CDR2 YFSETQ. The length of the CDR3 is 15 residues. Trimming removed 2 bases from V and 0 bases from J; junction bases left unmatched: 5. CDR3 amino acids: CASSFLGQNSYEQYF. The CDR3 nucleotides are TGCGCCAGCAGCTTTTTGGGACAGAACTCCTACGAGCAGTACTTC.

The rearrangement uses TRBV4-1 and TRBJ2-2; D possibly corresponds to TRBD2 (6 bases). V lost 0 bases and J 5 bases, leaving 7 bases between the germline ends. The CDR3 covers 14 residues. Germline values: CDR1 MGHRA, CDR2 YSYEKL. The CDR3 sequence: CASSQEEGTGELFF. The CDR3 DNA reads TGCGCCAGCAGCCAAGAGGAGGGGACCGGGGAGCTGTTTTTT.

The chain uses TRBV6-1 and TRBJ2-4; D not certain. Germline values: CDR1 MNHNS, CDR2 SASEGT. The ends were cut back, 1 base at V and 0 bases at J, with 10 bases in the middle. The CDR3 totals 16 residues. This CDR3 is CASSEGGGRAKNIQYF. Here the CDR3 DNA reads TGTGCCAGCAGTGAAGGCGGCGGCAGAGCCAAAAACATTCAGTACTTC.

V usage is TRBV6-5 and J usage is TRBJ2-2, with D possibly TRBD1 on 5 matching bases. The V end was cut by 4 bases, the J end by 1 base, with 10 bases between. CDR3 length: 15 amino acids. From germline, CDR1 is MNHEY and CDR2 SVGAGI. In DNA form, the CDR3 reads TGTGCCAGCAGTTCCGGACATCTGAACACCGGGGAGCTGTTTTTT. Translation gives CASSSGHLNTGELFF.

V usage is TRBV19 and J usage is TRBJ2-2; TRBD1 agrees at 8 bases. Germline CDR1 and CDR2: LNHDA and SQIVND (reference sequence). The CDR3 extends over 15 amino acids. J was trimmed by 6 bases and V by 6 bases; bases with no gene match: 9. The CDR3 reads CASSTGTGGAGELFF. DNA of the CDR3: TGTGCCAGTAGCACCGGGACAGGAGGGGCCGGGGAGCTGTTTTTT.

The J gene is TRBJ2-3, the V gene TRBV7-3; D is unclear. The CDR3 length is 14 residues. V lost 5 bases and J 1 base, leaving 10 bases between the germline ends. From germline, CDR1 is SGHTA and CDR2 FQGTGA. CDR3 bases: TGTGCCAGCAGCCCCCGGTTGGGCACAGATACGCAGTATTTT. Amino acid sequence: CASSPRLGTDTQYF.

With respect to this clone: In the same sample, other DNA sequences code for this CDR3. The V gene is TRBV25-1, the J gene TRBJ1-3; maybe TRBD1 (5 bases). Germline V gene data show CDR1 as MGHDK and CDR2 as SYGVNS. The length of the CDR3 is 15 residues. The V and J ends lost 3 bases and 0 bases respectively, with 9 bases between them. The CDR3 loop is CASSEAGGSGNTIYF. The CDR3 DNA reads as TGTGCCAGCAGTGAGGCCGGGGGCTCTGGAAACACCATATATTTT.

The rearrangement uses TRBV2 and TRBJ2-1; 9 nucleotides agree with TRBD2. J lost 5 bases, V lost 6 bases, and 5 bases had no gene match. The CDR3 loop spans 14 amino acids. Germline CDR1 SNHLY, CDR2 FYNNEI. CDR3: CASRLAGFDNEQFF. In nucleotides, the CDR3 is TGTGCCAGCAGACTAGCGGGCTTCGACAATGAGCAGTTCTTC.